Below, 27 T cell receptor beta chains from the same sample are listed, as sequenced in a study of blood T cell repertoires in COVID-19. This table comes from immunoSEQ multiplex PCR, and its TCRdb copy is limited to in-frame clones, with some not included. The sample includes about 36,000 clones, 60% to 85% seen only once; the top ten take less than 2.5%. Sample: peripheral blood. Receptors were obtained from a man in his sixties with active COVID-19.

For this clone: Relative to the germline gene, one junction end is altered; a read error may explain this. The chain links TRBV30 to TRBJ1-1, with TRBD1 matching 9 bases. Germline CDR1 is GTSNPN and CDR2 is SVGIG (reference sequence). This CDR3 contains 12 residues. The CDR3 DNA sequence: TGTGCCGGAGAACAGGGGGCAGGTGAAGGTTTCTTT. This codes for CAGEQGAGEGFF.

The rearrangement uses TRBV7-2 and TRBJ2-7; perhaps TRBD2 as D (6 bases). The CDR3 has 14 residues. Germline lookup yields CDR1 SGHTA and CDR2 FQGNSA. V lost 5 bases and J lost 4, with 15 bases in between. This CDR3 is CASSRGTGGYEQYF. The CDR3 coding sequence is TGTGCCAGCAGCCGGGGGACTGGAGGTTACGAGCAGTACTTC.

This chain connects TRBV19 to TRBJ1-5; TRBD1 might be the D (5 bases). CDR1 is LNHDA and CDR2 is SQIVND in the germline V gene (reference sequence). Deletions cut 3 bases from V and 7 bases from J, with 10 bases between. The CDR3 length is 13 residues. CDR3 DNA sequence: TGTGCCAGTAGTATGGGGGGGACCCAGCCCCAGCATTTT. Its protein product is CASSMGGTQPQHF.

The chain has TRBV28 and TRBJ1-5; TRBD1 matches at 8 bases. This CDR3 has 18 residues. Trimming took 0 bases from V and 1 from J; bases not matched to a gene: 8. CDR1 MDHEN and CDR2 SYDVKM come from the germline V gene. CDR3 protein: CASSLWSYTGGSNQPQHF. The DNA for the CDR3 is TGTGCCAGCAGTTTATGGTCTTACACAGGGGGAAGCAATCAGCCCCAGCATTTT.

This rearrangement joins TRBV11-3 to TRBJ2-1; D may be TRBD1 (5 bases). The CDR3 totals 16 residues. CDR1 and CDR2 from the germline V gene are SGHNT and YENEEA. V was shortened by 0 bases and J by 8 bases, with 17 bases between the two germline ends. The CDR3 loop reads CASSLDGSTKGHEQFF. The CDR3 coding sequence is TGTGCCAGCAGCTTAGACGGGTCCACAAAGGGGCATGAGCAGTTCTTC. Combining the CDR3 with reference TRBV11-3 and TRBJ2-1 gives the whole variable domain EAGVVQSPRYKIIEKKQPVAFWCNPISGHNTLYWYLQNLGQGPELLIRYENEEAVDDSQLPKDRFSAERLKGVDSTLKIQPAELGDSAVYLCASSLDGSTKGHEQFFGPGTRLTVL.

The genes are TRBV3-1 (or the pseudogene TRBV3-2) and TRBJ2-1; TRBD1 matches 11 bases. Germline V lookup: CDR1 LGHDT, CDR2 YNNKEL (reference sequence). Trimming at V came to 5 bases and at J to 9 bases, leaving 9 bases not matched to a gene. The CDR3 is made up of 15 amino acids. CDR3 amino acids: CASSVRDRGLSEQFF. The CDR3 DNA reads TGTGCCAGCAGCGTCCGGGACAGGGGGTTAAGTGAGCAGTTCTTC.

The chain joins TRBV5-4 to TRBJ2-7; the D gene is possibly TRBD2 (6 bases). CDR1 is SGHNT, CDR2 YYREEE, per germline (reference sequence). The CDR3 totals 15 residues. V lost 6 bases and J 4 bases, leaving 20 bases between the germline ends. The CDR3: CASTTGGSLPYEQYF. CDR3 bases: TGTGCCAGCACCACAGGAGGGTCACTCCCTTACGAGCAGTACTTC. Complete variable domain (other parts from reference TRBV5-4 and TRBJ2-7): ETGVTQSPTHLIKTRGQQVTLRCSSQSGHNTVSWYQQALGQGPQFIFQYYREEENGRGNFPPRFSGLQFPNYSSELNVNALELDDSALYLCASTTGGSLPYEQYFGPGTRLTVT.

CDR3 loop: CASSDGGRAAKNIQYF. Here the CDR3 DNA reads TGTGCCAGCAGTGACGGCGGGAGGGCAGCCAAAAACATTCAGTACTTC. The V gene is TRBV2, the J gene TRBJ2-4; TRBD2 matches at 9 bases. CDR3 length equals 16 residues. Germline V gene sequence: CDR1 SNHLY, CDR2 FYNNEI. V gave up 3 bases and J gave up 0 bases; unmatched junction bases: 3.

The V and J genes are TRBV7-2 and TRBJ2-3; D gene ambiguous. Germline V gives CDR1 SGHTA, CDR2 FQGNSA. V lost 5 bases to trimming and J lost 6 bases, with 6 bases between them. The CDR3 has 11 amino acids. The CDR3 spells CASSNRDTQYF. The DNA of the CDR3 is TGTGCCAGCAGCAACCGGGATACGCAGTATTTT.

The rearrangement links TRBV10-2 to TRBJ2-5, with D possibly matching TRBD2 (7 bases). The CDR3 runs to 17 residues. V was clipped by 2 bases and J by 1 base, with 17 bases between them. The germline CDR1 and CDR2 sequences are WSHSY and SAAADI. In DNA form, the CDR3 reads TGCGCCAGCAGTGAGGGGGGGGCGGGGTATTTCCAAGAGACCCAGTACTTC. It codes for CASSEGGAGYFQETQYF.

This chain uses TRBV7-3 with TRBJ2-2; 16 nucleotides line up with TRBD2. The V segment lost 4 bases and the J segment 4 bases; nucleotides outside the gene matches: 6. This CDR3 has 18 residues. Germline CDR1 SGHTA, CDR2 FQGTGA. CDR3 region: CASSSGTSGREITGELFF. CDR3 sequence (DNA): TGTGCCAGCAGCTCCGGGACTAGCGGGAGGGAGATCACCGGGGAGCTGTTTTTT.

This clone was counted once. V and J are TRBV5-1 and TRBJ1-1; D is possibly TRBD1 (6 bases). V was shortened by 6 bases and J by 1 base, with 13 bases between the two germline ends. Germline CDR1 is SGHRS and CDR2 is YFSETQ. This CDR3 has 14 amino acids. The CDR3 sequence: CASNPAGANTEAFF. The CDR3 region has the DNA TGCGCCAGCAATCCCGCGGGGGCGAACACTGAAGCTTTCTTT.

This chain links TRBV30 with TRBJ2-1, with D tentatively TRBD2 (5 bases). V lost 6 bases and J 6 bases, leaving 18 bases between the germline ends. Germline CDR1 and CDR2: GTSNPN and SVGIG (reference sequence). This CDR3 region has 14 residues. The CDR3 loop reads CACSKGSLPNEQFF. The CDR3 DNA reads TGTGCCTGTTCCAAAGGGAGTCTCCCCAATGAGCAGTTCTTC.

The V and J genes are TRBV24-1 and TRBJ1-2; 7 nucleotides agree with TRBD1. V shed 4 bases and J 5 bases; nucleotides not matched to a gene: 6. The length of the CDR3 is 14 residues. Germline V gene data show CDR1 as KGHDR and CDR2 as SFDVKD. In nucleotides, the CDR3 is TGTGCCACCAGTGACAGGGGGTCGGGGTATGGCTACACCTTC. It codes for CATSDRGSGYGYTF.

The chain employs TRBV3-1 (or the pseudogene TRBV3-2) and TRBJ2-4; TRBD2 is a possible D gene (6 bases). V shed 1 base and J shed 0 bases, with 7 bases lying between them. The CDR3 is 15 residues long. Germline-derived CDR1 and CDR2 are LGHDT and YNNKEL (reference sequence). CDR3 in amino acids: CASSQGGLAKNIQYF. CDR3 DNA sequence: TGTGCCAGCAGCCAAGGGGGACTAGCCAAAAACATTCAGTACTTC.

The chain joins TRBV12-3 or TRBV12-4 to TRBJ1-4, with 8 bases aligning to TRBD1. The CDR3 covers 13 residues. Unmatched junction bases numbered 5, after V lost 7 bases and J lost 7 bases. This CDR3 is CASTGGAGEKLFF. The CDR3 DNA is TGTGCCAGCACAGGGGGCGCGGGTGAAAAACTGTTTTTT.

The CDR3 spells CAHGVVNEKLFF. Written as DNA, the CDR3 is TGTGCCCACGGGGTCGTTAATGAAAAACTGTTTTTT. The J gene is TRBJ1-4, the V gene TRBV6-5, with D uncertain. In germline, CDR1 is MNHEY, CDR2 SVGAGI. There are 12 residues in the CDR3. V lost 11 bases, J lost 4 bases, and 11 bases lay in between.

CDR3 residues: CASSWGTSDYNEQFF. The DNA of the CDR3 is TGTGCCAGCAGTTGGGGGACTAGCGACTACAATGAGCAGTTCTTC. J is TRBJ2-1 and V is TRBV6-5; TRBD2 aligns across 10 bases. V was pared by 4 bases and J by 3 bases, with 3 bases of the junction left unmatched. This CDR3 has 15 residues. Germline V gene lookup returns CDR1 MNHEY and CDR2 SVGAGI.

The chain links TRBV7-6 to TRBJ1-3; D is perhaps TRBD1 (6 bases). The V end lost 2 bases, the J end lost 4 bases, and 21 bases lay between the germline ends. Per the germline V gene, CDR1 is SGHVS and CDR2 is FNYEAQ. CDR3 length: 18 residues. The CDR3 loop reads CASSLSSSWGLSGNTIYF. For the CDR3, the DNA is TGTGCCAGCAGCTTATCGTCCTCTTGGGGGCTGTCGGGAAACACCATATATTTT.

This chain connects TRBV5-5 to TRBJ2-4; 15 bases agree with TRBD2. Germline trimming cut 3 bases from V and 0 bases from J; bases unmatched to any gene: 10. From germline, CDR1 is SGHKS and CDR2 YYEKEE (reference sequence). CDR3 length equals 20 residues. The CDR3 here is CASSWALGLAGGVAKNIQYF. In DNA, the CDR3 is TGTGCCAGCAGCTGGGCCTTGGGACTAGCGGGGGGAGTAGCCAAAAACATTCAGTACTTC.

V usage is TRBV19 and J usage is TRBJ1-2, with TRBD1 as a possible D gene (5 bases). Germline CDR1 reads LNHDA; CDR2 reads SQIVND (reference sequence). V was clipped by 3 bases and J by 0 bases, with 14 bases between them. The CDR3 contains 16 residues. The DNA of the CDR3 is TGTGCCAGTAGTATGGCTAGGACATTCGCTAACTATGGCTACACCTTC. Translation gives CASSMARTFANYGYTF.

This chain uses TRBV9 with TRBJ2-2, with 7 bases lining up with TRBD1. CDR1 is SGDLS and CDR2 is YYNGEE in the germline V gene. V dropped 6 bases and J dropped 3; count of bases not matched to a gene: 5. The CDR3 runs to 14 residues. The CDR3 nucleotides read TGTGCCAGCACCCGGGACAGTTACACCGGGGAGCTGTTTTTT. It yields the protein CASTRDSYTGELFF.

The V gene is TRBV7-2, the J gene TRBJ2-7; TRBD1 aligns across 9 bases. V was clipped by 5 bases and J by 3 bases; unmatched bases: 17. There are 18 residues in the CDR3. CDR1 SGHTA and CDR2 FQGNSA come from the germline V gene. This CDR3 is CASSPPGQGFWGIYEQYF. Here the CDR3 DNA reads TGTGCCAGCAGCCCCCCGGGACAGGGTTTCTGGGGAATCTACGAGCAGTACTTC. Complete variable domain (other parts from reference TRBV7-2 and TRBJ2-7): GAGVSQSPSNKVTEKGKDVELRCDPISGHTALYWYRQSLGQGLEFLIYFQGNSAPDKSGLPSDRFSAERTGGSVSTLTIQRTQQEDSAVYLCASSPPGQGFWGIYEQYFGPGTRLTVT.

The chain joins TRBV9 to TRBJ1-1, with 8 nucleotides matching TRBD1. The V gene's germline CDR1 is SGDLS and CDR2 YYNGEE. The CDR3 consists of 14 residues. Trimming took 4 bases from V and 4 from J; bases not matched to a gene: 6. The CDR3 loop reads CASSPTGDATEAFF. Written as DNA, the CDR3 is TGTGCCAGCAGCCCGACAGGGGACGCCACTGAAGCTTTCTTT.

The chain couples TRBV20-1 to TRBJ2-1; D is uncertain. V shed 7 bases and J shed 6 bases, with 10 bases lying between them. Germline loops: CDR1 DFQATT, CDR2 SNEGSKA (reference sequence). The CDR3 contains 11 residues. CDR3 loop: CSGGQLNEQFF. The CDR3 DNA follows: TGCAGTGGTGGGCAGCTCAATGAGCAGTTCTTC.

The rearrangement joins TRBV4-2 to TRBJ2-5; TRBD2 agrees at 14 bases. The length of the CDR3 is 17 residues. Germline CDR1 is LGHNA and CDR2 is YNFKEQ. J gave up 5 bases and V 4 bases, and 9 bases lay outside the gene matches. DNA for the CDR3: TGTGCCAGCAGCCCGGGACTAGCGGGAGAGGAGTGGGAGACCCAGTACTTC. Protein sequence: CASSPGLAGEEWETQYF.

The V and J genes are TRBV7-2 and TRBJ1-2; 8 positions agree with TRBD1. Trimming cost V 6 bases and J 2 bases; bases outside gene matches: 5. From germline, CDR1 is SGHTA and CDR2 FQGNSA. The CDR3 length is 14 residues. The CDR3 protein is CASRTGQGNYGYTF. CDR3 DNA sequence: TGTGCCAGCAGAACCGGACAGGGCAACTATGGCTACACCTTC.